The rows below give T cell receptor beta chains drawn from one sample of a study of blood T cell repertoires in COVID-19. Profiled with immunoSEQ multiplex PCR; TCRdb holds only in-frame clones, not every one. The sample contains 93,000 or so clones, about 87% of which appear only once. Sequenced sample: peripheral blood. The receptors come from a human donor in a cohort sampled during active or convalescent COVID-19. Each CDR3 is given with its conserved first and last residue. A D gene is named only where the DNA matches it firmly. A row's size may be missing; if present it is once, few, many or a size class.

>once|TRBV5-5|TRBJ2-1|TRBD1
CASSLDLDRGLGQFF
TGTGCCAGCAGCTTGGACTTGGACAGGGGGCTGGGGCAGTTCTTC
>.|TRBV5-6|TRBJ2-3|.
CASSLGRAGTDTQYF
TGTGCCAGCAGCTTGGGCAGGGCCGGGACAGATACGCAGTATTTT
>.|TRBV24-1|TRBJ2-2|TRBD2
CATSDTRTSGGVKLFF
TGTGCCACCAGTGATACCAGGACTAGCGGGGGTGTGAAGTTGTTTTTT
>few|TRBV5-1|TRBJ2-2|.
CASRRQEFNTGELFF
TGCGCCAGCAGGCGACAGGAGTTTAACACCGGGGAGCTGTTTTTT
>once|TRBV7-9|TRBJ2-2|.
CASSFKGNPNTGELFF
TGTGCCAGCAGCTTCAAGGGGAACCCTAACACCGGGGAGCTGTTTTTT
>.|TRBV11-3|TRBJ1-4|.
CASSLGGQAGEKLFF
TGTGCCAGCAGCTTAGGTGGGCAAGCAGGGGAAAAACTGTTTTTT
>.|TRBV6-6|TRBJ1-1|.
CASSLTDMTEAFF
TGTGCCAGCAGTTTGACAGATATGACTGAAGCTTTCTTT
>.|TRBV2|TRBJ2-7|TRBD2
CASANLAGDSYEQYF
TGTGCCAGCGCTAACCTAGCGGGTGATTCCTACGAGCAGTACTTC
>.|TRBV28|TRBJ2-3|TRBD1
CASSRDRSTDTQYF
TGTGCCAGCAGCCGGGACAGATCCACAGATACGCAGTATTTT
>.|TRBV5-1|TRBJ1-3|TRBD1
CASSLAGTGVGNTIYF
TGCGCCAGCAGCTTGGCAGGGACAGGGGTTGGAAACACCATATATTTT